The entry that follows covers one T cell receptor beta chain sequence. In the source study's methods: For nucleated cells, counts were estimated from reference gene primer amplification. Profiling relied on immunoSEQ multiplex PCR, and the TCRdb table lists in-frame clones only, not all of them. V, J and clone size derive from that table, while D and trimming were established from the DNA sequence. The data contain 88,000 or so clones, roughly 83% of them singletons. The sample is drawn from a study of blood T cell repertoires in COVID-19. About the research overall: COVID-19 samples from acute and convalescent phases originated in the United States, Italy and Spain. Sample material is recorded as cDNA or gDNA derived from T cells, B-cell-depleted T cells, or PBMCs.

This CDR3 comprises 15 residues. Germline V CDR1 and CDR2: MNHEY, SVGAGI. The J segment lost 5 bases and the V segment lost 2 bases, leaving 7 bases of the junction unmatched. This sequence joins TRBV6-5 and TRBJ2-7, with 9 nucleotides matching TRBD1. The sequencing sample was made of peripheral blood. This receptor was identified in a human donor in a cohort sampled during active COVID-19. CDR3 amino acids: CASSYTGTGLHEQYF. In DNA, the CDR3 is TGTGCCAGCAGTTACACCGGGACAGGGTTACACGAGCAGTACTTC.